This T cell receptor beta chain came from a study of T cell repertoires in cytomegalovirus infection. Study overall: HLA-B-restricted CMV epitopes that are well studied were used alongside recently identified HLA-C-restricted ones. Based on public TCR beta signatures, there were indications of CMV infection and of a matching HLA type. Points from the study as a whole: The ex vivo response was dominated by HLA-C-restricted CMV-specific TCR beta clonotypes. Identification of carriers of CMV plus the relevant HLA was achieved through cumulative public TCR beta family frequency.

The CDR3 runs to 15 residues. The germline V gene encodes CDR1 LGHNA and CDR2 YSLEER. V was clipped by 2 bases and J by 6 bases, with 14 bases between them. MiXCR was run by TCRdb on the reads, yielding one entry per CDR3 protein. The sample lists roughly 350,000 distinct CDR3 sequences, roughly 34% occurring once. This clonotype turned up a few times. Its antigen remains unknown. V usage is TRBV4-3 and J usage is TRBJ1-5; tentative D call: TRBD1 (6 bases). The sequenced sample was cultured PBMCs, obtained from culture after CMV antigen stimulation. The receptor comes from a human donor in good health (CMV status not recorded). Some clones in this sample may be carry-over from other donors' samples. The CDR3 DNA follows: TGCGCCAGCAGCCAAACGAGGGGGGGCGGTCAGCCCCAGCATTTT. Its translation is CASSQTRGGGQPQHF.